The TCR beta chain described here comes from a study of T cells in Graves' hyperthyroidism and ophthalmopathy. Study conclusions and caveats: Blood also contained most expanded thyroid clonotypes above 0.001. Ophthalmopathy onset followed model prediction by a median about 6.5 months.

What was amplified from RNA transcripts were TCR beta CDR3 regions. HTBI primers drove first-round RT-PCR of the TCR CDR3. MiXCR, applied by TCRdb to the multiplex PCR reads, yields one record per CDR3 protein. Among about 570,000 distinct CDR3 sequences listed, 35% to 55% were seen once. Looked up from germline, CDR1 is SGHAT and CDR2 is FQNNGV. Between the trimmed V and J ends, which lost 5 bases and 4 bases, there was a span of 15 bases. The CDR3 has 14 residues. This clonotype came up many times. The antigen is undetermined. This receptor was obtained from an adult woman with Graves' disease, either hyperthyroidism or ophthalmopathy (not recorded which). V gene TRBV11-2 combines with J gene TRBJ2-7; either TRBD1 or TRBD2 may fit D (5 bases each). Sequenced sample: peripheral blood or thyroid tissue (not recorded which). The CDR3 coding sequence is TGTGCCAGCAGCGAAAGGGGACGCCGGTACGAGCAGTACTTC. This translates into CASSERGRRYEQYF.